Each of the 13 T cell receptor beta chains below was sequenced from the same sample in a study of blood T cells in healthy people across ages. A J-beta primer mix and a sample-barcoded 5' primer were used in a second PCR of roughly 6 to 12 cycles. Via MiXCR, TCRdb re-called the 5' RACE reads, giving one row per CDR3 protein. Here the sample spans approximately 2,000,000 distinct CDR3 sequences, about two fifths being singletons. The specimen was blood. The origin of the receptors is a human donor in good health.

J is TRBJ2-7 and V is TRBV19; 9 bases agree with TRBD1. V was pared by 4 bases and J by 7 bases, with 8 bases of the junction left unmatched. In germline, CDR1 is LNHDA, CDR2 SQIVND (reference sequence). The CDR3 loop spans 14 amino acids. The CDR3, as DNA: TGTGCCAGTAGTAAGGAACAGGGGGCGGGAGAGCAGTACTTC. Residues: CASSKEQGAGEQYF. The full variable domain, in which reference TRBV19 and TRBJ2-7 provide the parts outside the CDR3, is DGGITQSPKYLFRKEGQNVTLSCEQNLNHDAMYWYRQDPGQGLRLIYYSQIVNDFQKGDIAEGYSVSREKKESFPLTVTSAQKNPTAFYLCASSKEQGAGEQYFGPGTRLTVT.

This clonotype has just a few counts. The gene calls are TRBV15 and TRBJ2-5; no firm D call. Trimming took off 3 bases at V and 3 bases at J, with 8 bases between the two ends. Germline V gene sequence: CDR1 LNHNV, CDR2 YYDKDF (reference sequence). The CDR3 has 13 residues. CDR3 sequence (DNA): TGTGCCACCAGCAGTGGAAAGGAAGAGACCCAGTACTTC. Its translation is CATSSGKEETQYF.

This clonotype has more than one count but fewer than ten. The chain combines TRBV4-3 with TRBJ1-4; the D gene is possibly TRBD1 (6 bases). CDR1 is LGHNA, CDR2 YSLEER, per germline. Trimming removed 1 base at V and 6 bases at J, with 18 bases between. This CDR3 is 17 amino acids long. The CDR3 nucleotides are TGCGCCAGCAGCCAAGGCGGCGGGACAAGAGTTTATGAAAAACTGTTTTTT. Its protein is CASSQGGGTRVYEKLFF.

V and J are TRBV27 and TRBJ1-5, with D possibly being TRBD1 (5 bases). The CDR3 sequence is 13 residues long. Trimming stripped 8 bases from V and 3 bases from J, with 11 bases between. CDR1 is MNHEY and CDR2 is SMNVEV in the germline V gene (reference sequence). The CDR3 here is CASQTGLNQPQHF. CDR3 nucleotides: TGTGCCAGCCAAACAGGTCTCAATCAGCCCCAGCATTTT.

This clonotype was found a few times. V gene TRBV6-2 or TRBV6-3 combines with J gene TRBJ2-5, with 8 bases identical to TRBD1. Germline-derived CDR1 and CDR2 are MNHEY and SVGEGT. Trimming removed 7 bases from V and 2 bases from J; junction bases left unmatched: 9. CDR3 size: 15 residues. The CDR3 DNA sequence: TGTGCCAGCAATACCGGGACAGGTCCTCAAGAGACCCAGTACTTC. Translating gives CASNTGTGPQETQYF.

This chain connects TRBV15 to TRBJ1-2, with D uncertain. V was clipped by 1 base and J by 4 bases, with 13 bases between them. Per the germline V gene, CDR1 is LNHNV and CDR2 is YYDKDF (reference sequence). This CDR3 region has 15 residues. As DNA, the CDR3 is TGTGCCACCAGCAGAGTGGGCAAAAGAGGCTATGGCTACACCTTC. It yields the protein CATSRVGKRGYGYTF.

CDR3 in DNA: TGCGCCAGCAGCTTGGGGGGGGGTCGACAGTCAAATCAGCCCCAGCATTTT. Translating it yields CASSLGGGRQSNQPQHF. The chain combines TRBV5-1 with TRBJ1-5; a possible D gene is TRBD1 (5 bases). CDR3 length equals 17 residues. V was trimmed by 0 bases and J by 4 bases, leaving 17 bases between them. CDR1 and CDR2 (germline): SGHRS, YFSETQ.

For this clonotype: A much larger clone differs from this one at a single base, so this may be a read error. The rearrangement uses TRBV7-9 and TRBJ2-5; tentative D call: TRBD2 (5 bases). Germline CDR1 and CDR2: SEHNR and FQNEAQ (reference sequence). The CDR3 covers 12 residues. The CDR3 reads CASSLLEETLYF. In nucleotides, the CDR3 is TGTGCCAGCAGCTTGCTGGAGGAGACCCTGTACTTC.

The CDR3 DNA reads TGCAGTGCTAGAGATCCGGGAGGTCCCTATGGCTACACCTTC. Protein: CSARDPGGPYGYTF. The chain has TRBV20-1 and TRBJ1-2; D unresolved. In germline, CDR1 is DFQATT, CDR2 SNEGSKA (reference sequence). CDR3 length: 14 amino acids. V shed 0 bases and J shed 4 bases, with 12 bases lying between them.

The rearrangement uses TRBV7-2 and TRBJ2-3; D is uncertain. Trimming took 2 bases from V and 0 from J, leaving 6 bases between them. CDR1 is SGHTA, CDR2 FQGNSA, per germline. The CDR3 spans 14 residues. CDR3 amino acids: CASSLMASTDTQYF. CDR3 DNA sequence: TGTGCCAGCAGCTTAATGGCTAGCACAGATACGCAGTATTTT.

Only a few counts were recorded for this clonotype. This chain uses TRBV4-1 with TRBJ1-2; a weak D match, TRBD1 (6 bases). The length of the CDR3 is 15 residues. Germline loops: CDR1 MGHRA, CDR2 YSYEKL. Trimming took off 3 bases at V and 5 bases at J, with 16 bases between the two ends. The CDR3 DNA is TGCGCCAGCAGCCAGATAAGGACAGCTTTATATGGCTACACCTTC. Protein sequence: CASSQIRTALYGYTF.

Only a few counts were recorded for this clonotype. V usage is TRBV7-2 and J usage is TRBJ2-3; 7 nucleotides match TRBD2. CDR1 is SGHTA, CDR2 FQGNSA, per germline. V gave up 2 bases and J gave up 1 base; unmatched junction bases: 9. There are 17 residues in the CDR3. CDR3 amino acids: CASSLRGAGRGTDTQYF. In DNA, the CDR3 is TGTGCCAGCAGCTTAAGAGGAGCGGGGCGGGGCACAGATACGCAGTATTTT.

The rearrangement uses TRBV20-1 and TRBJ1-1; 8 nucleotides agree with TRBD1. The CDR3 is made up of 15 amino acids. The junction had 3 bases not matched to a gene; V was cut back by 0 bases and J by 0 bases. In germline, CDR1 is DFQATT, CDR2 SNEGSKA (reference sequence). This chain's CDR3 is CSARDRGRVNTEAFF. DNA for the CDR3: TGCAGTGCTAGAGACAGGGGGCGCGTGAACACTGAAGCTTTCTTT.